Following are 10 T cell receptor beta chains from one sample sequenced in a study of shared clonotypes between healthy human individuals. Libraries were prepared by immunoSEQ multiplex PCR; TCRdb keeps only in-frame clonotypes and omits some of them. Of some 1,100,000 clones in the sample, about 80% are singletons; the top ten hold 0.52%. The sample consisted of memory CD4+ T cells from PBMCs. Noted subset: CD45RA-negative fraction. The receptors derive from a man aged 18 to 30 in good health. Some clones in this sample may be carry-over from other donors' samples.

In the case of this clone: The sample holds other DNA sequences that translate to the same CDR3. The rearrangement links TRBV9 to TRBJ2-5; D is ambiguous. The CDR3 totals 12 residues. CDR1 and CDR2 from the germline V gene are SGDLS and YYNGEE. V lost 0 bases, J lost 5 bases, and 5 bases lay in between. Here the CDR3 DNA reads TGTGCCAGCAGCGTAGATTTGGAGACCCAGTACTTC. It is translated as CASSVDLETQYF.

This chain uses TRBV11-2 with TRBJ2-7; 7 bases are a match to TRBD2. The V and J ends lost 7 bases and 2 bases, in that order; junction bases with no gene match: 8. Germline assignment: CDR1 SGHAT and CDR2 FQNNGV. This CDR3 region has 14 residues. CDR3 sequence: CASNPREWAYEQYF. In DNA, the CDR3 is TGTGCCAGCAACCCGCGGGAGTGGGCCTACGAGCAGTACTTC. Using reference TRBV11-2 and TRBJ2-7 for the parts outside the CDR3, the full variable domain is EAGVAQSPRYKIIEKRQSVAFWCNPISGHATLYWYQQILGQGPKLLIQFQNNGVVDDSQLPKDRFSAERLKGVDSTLKIQPAKLEDSAVYLCASNPREWAYEQYFGPGTRLTVT.

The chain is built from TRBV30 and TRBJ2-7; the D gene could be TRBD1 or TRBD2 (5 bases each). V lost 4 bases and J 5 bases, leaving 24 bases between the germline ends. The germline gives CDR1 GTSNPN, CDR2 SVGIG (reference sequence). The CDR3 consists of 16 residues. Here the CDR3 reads CAWTTKVETRGHEQYF. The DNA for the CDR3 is TGTGCCTGGACCACTAAGGTCGAGACACGGGGCCACGAGCAGTACTTC.

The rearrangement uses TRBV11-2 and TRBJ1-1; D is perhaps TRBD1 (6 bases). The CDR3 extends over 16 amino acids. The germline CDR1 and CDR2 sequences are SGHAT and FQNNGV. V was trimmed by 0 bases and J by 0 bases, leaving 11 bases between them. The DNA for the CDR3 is TGTGCCAGCAGCTTAGACGGGGGCCGGATGAACACTGAAGCTTTCTTT. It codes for CASSLDGGRMNTEAFF. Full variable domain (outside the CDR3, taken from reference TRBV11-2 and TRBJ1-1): EAGVAQSPRYKIIEKRQSVAFWCNPISGHATLYWYQQILGQGPKLLIQFQNNGVVDDSQLPKDRFSAERLKGVDSTLKIQPAKLEDSAVYLCASSLDGGRMNTEAFFGQGTRLTVV.

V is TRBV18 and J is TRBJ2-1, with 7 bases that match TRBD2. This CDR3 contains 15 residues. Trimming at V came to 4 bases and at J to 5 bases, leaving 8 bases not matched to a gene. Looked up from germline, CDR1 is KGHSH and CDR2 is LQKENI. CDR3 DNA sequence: TGTGCCAGCTCACTTATCCTCGCGGGAGACAATGAGCAGTTCTTC. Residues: CASSLILAGDNEQFF. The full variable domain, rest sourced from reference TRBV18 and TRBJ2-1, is NAGVMQNPRHLVRRRGQEARLRCSPMKGHSHVYWYRQLPEEGLKFMVYLQKENIIDESGMPKERFSAEFPKEGPSILRIQQVVRGDSAAYFCASSLILAGDNEQFFGPGTRLTVL.

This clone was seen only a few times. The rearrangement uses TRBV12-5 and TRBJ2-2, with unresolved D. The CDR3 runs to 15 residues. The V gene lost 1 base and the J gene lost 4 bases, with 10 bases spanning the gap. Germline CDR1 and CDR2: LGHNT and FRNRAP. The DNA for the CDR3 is TGTGCTAGTGGTTTGGACCTGGGCGGCACCGGGGAGCTGTTTTTT. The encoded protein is CASGLDLGGTGELFF.

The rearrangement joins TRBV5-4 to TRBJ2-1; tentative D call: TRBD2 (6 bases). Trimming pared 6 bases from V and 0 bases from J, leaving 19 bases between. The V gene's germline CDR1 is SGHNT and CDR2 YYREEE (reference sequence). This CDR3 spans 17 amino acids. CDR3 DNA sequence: TGTGCCAGCACTCATGGCGGGGTCCTGAGCTCCTACAATGAGCAGTTCTTC. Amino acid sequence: CASTHGGVLSSYNEQFF.

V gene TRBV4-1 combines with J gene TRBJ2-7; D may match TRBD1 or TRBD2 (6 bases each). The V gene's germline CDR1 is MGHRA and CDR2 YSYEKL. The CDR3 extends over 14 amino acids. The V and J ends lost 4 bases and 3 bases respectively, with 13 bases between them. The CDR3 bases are TGCGCCAGCAGCCGGGAGGAGGACAGCTACGAGCAGTACTTC. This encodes CASSREEDSYEQYF.

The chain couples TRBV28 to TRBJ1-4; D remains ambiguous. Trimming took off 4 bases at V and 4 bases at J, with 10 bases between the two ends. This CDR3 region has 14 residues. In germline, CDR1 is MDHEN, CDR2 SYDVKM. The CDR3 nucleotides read TGTGCCAGCAGTTCTCCGGGAGATAATGAAAAACTGTTTTTT. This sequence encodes CASSSPGDNEKLFF.

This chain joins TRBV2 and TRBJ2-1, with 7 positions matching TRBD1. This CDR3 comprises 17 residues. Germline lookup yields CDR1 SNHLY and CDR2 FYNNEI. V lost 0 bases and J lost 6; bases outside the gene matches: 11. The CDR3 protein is CASSEAPRTGRGNEQFF. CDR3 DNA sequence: TGTGCCAGCAGTGAAGCGCCACGGACAGGACGGGGCAATGAGCAGTTCTTC.